The rows below give T cell receptor beta chains drawn from one sample of a study of blood T cell repertoires in COVID-19. Measured with immunoSEQ multiplex PCR; TCRdb has only the in-frame clones, and not every one. Of fewer than 150,000 clones detected, about 85% appear once; the ten largest clones hold 3% to 3.5%. The sequenced sample was peripheral blood. The receptors were gathered from a man aged 35 to 55 with acute or convalescent COVID-19. The CDR3 runs from the conserved cysteine through the conserved F or W. D genes are given only for firm matches. Expanded clones are given a class, and other clones once, few, many or no size at all.

>NA|TRBJ1-2|NA|TRBV3-1/TRBV3-2
TGTGCCAGCAGCCAAGGGGCAGCGGGGAGCTATGGCTACACCTTC
CASSQGAAGSYGYTF
>few|TRBJ1-1|NA|TRBV27
TGTGCCAGCAGTTATCGGGGTATCACTGAAGCTTTCTTT
CASSYRGITEAFF
>NA|TRBJ2-7|TRBD1|TRBV29-1
TGCAGCGTTGAAGGACAGGGGACATCCTACGAGCAGTACTTC
CSVEGQGTSYEQYF
>few|TRBJ1-2|NA|TRBV7-9
TGTGCCAGCAGCCCCCGGGGGGGGATTAACTATGGCTACACCTTC
CASSPRGGINYGYTF
>NA|TRBJ2-3|TRBD1|TRBV25-1
TGTGCCAGCAGTGATTTGGGGACAGGGACAGATACGCAGTATTTT
CASSDLGTGTDTQYF
>NA|TRBJ2-3|TRBD2|TRBV4-3
TGCGCCAGCAGCCCAAAGCCCCATTTAGCGGGGGGCCTCACAGATACGCAGTATTTT
CASSPKPHLAGGLTDTQYF
>NA|TRBJ2-1|TRBD2|TRBV7-8
TGTGCCAGCGTAACAGGACTAGCATGGGGAAATGAGCAGTTCTTC
CASVTGLAWGNEQFF
>NA|TRBJ2-5|TRBD2|TRBV6-5
TGTGCCAGCAGTTACTCCCGAAGCGGGGGGGCACAGACCCAGTACTTC
CASSYSRSGGAQTQYF
>NA|TRBJ2-7|NA|TRBV3-1/TRBV3-2
TGTGCCAGCAGCCAAGATGTAATCCGGTTCTCTCGGGGAGAGCAGTACTTC
CASSQDVIRFSRGEQYF
>NA|TRBJ1-6|NA|TRBV15
TGTGCCACCAGCACTCAGGAGAACGGGGTTTCACCCCTCCACTTT
CATSTQENGVSPLHF
>NA|TRBJ2-7|NA|TRBV3-1/TRBV3-2
TGTGCCAGCAGCCAAGACCCAGGGGTTCAAAACGAGCAGTACTTC
CASSQDPGVQNEQYF
>once|TRBJ2-2|TRBD2|TRBV5-6
TGTGCCAGCAGCCTAGGACTAGCGGGTTCAGGGGAGCTGTTTTTT
CASSLGLAGSGELFF
>NA|TRBJ2-3|TRBD2|TRBV4-1
TGCGCCAGCAGCCAGGGGACTAACTCAGGCACGCAGTATTTT
CASSQGTNSGTQYF
>NA|TRBJ1-2|TRBD1|TRBV2
TGTGCCAGCGAGGACAGGGGAAACTATGGCTACACCTTC
CASEDRGNYGYTF
>NA|TRBJ1-1|NA|TRBV14
TGTGCCAGCAGCCCCATACCACAGGGGAACACTGAAGCTTTCTTT
CASSPIPQGNTEAFF
>NA|TRBJ1-1|NA|TRBV7-3
TGTGCCAGCAGCCGACACATGAACACTGAAGCTTTCTTT
CASSRHMNTEAFF
>NA|TRBJ2-2|NA|TRBV19
TGTGCCAGTAGTATATTTGGGGGCCTGGTCGGGGAGCTGTTTTTT
CASSIFGGLVGELFF
>NA|TRBJ2-3|NA|TRBV6-2/TRBV6-3
TGTGCCAGCAGTTACTCGGTATTGCCGGGGTACACAGATACGCAGTATTTT
CASSYSVLPGYTDTQYF
>NA|TRBJ1-3|NA|TRBV9
TGTGCCAGCAGCTCACCCCGGTCCTCTGGAAACACCATATATTTT
CASSSPRSSGNTIYF
>NA|TRBJ2-1|TRBD1|TRBV23-1
TGCGCCAGCACGACGGGACAGGAGAACAATGAGCAGTTCTTC
CASTTGQENNEQFF
>NA|TRBJ2-6|TRBD1|TRBV5-5
TGTGCCAGCAGCTTCAGGGGGCGGGGAACCTCTGGTGCCAACGTCCTGACTTTC
CASSFRGRGTSGANVLTF
>NA|TRBJ2-2|NA|TRBV10-2
TGCGCCACCTCGGGACTCTCTAACACCGGGGAGCTGTTTTTT
CATSGLSNTGELFF
>NA|TRBJ2-7|TRBD2|TRBV11-2
TGTGCCAGCAGCTTAGGGACTAGCTCCTACGAGCAGTACTTC
CASSLGTSSYEQYF
>NA|TRBJ2-2|NA|TRBV19
TGTGCCAGTAGTCCGCCGGGGTTCAGAACCGGGGAGCTGTTTTTT
CASSPPGFRTGELFF
>NA|TRBJ2-1|NA|TRBV11-2
TGTGCCAGCAGCTTAGATCGCCCCTCCGGGTATGAGCAGTTCTTC
CASSLDRPSGYEQFF
>NA|TRBJ1-6|NA|TRBV14
TGTGCCAGCAGCCAGGGGTGGGGGAGGAATTCACCCCTCCACTTT
CASSQGWGRNSPLHF
>NA|TRBJ2-3|NA|TRBV27
TGTGCCAGCAAGGAGTCAGATACGCAGTATTTT
CASKESDTQYF
>NA|TRBJ1-4|NA|TRBV6-5
TGTGCCGGATCCCATGGGGGGGCTAATGAAAAACTGTTTTTT
CAGSHGGANEKLFF
>NA|TRBJ2-3|NA|TRBV7-2
TGTGCCAGCAGCTTTCGGGGCACAGATACGCAGTATTTT
CASSFRGTDTQYF
>few|TRBJ1-2|NA|TRBV6-1
TGTGCCAGCAGTGAAGGGACAAACTATGGCTACACCTTC
CASSEGTNYGYTF
>NA|TRBJ2-2|TRBD2|TRBV24-1
TGTGCCACCAGTAGCCTAGCGGGGGACAACACCGGGGAGCTGTTTTTT
CATSSLAGDNTGELFF
>NA|TRBJ1-2|TRBD1|TRBV5-4
TGTGCCAGCAGCTTGGCCGACAGGGGTCATGGCTACACCTTC
CASSLADRGHGYTF
>NA|TRBJ2-3|TRBD1|TRBV7-2
TGTGCCAGCAAGACAGGGTTTAGCACAGATACGCAGTATTTT
CASKTGFSTDTQYF
>once|TRBJ2-7|NA|TRBV29-1
TGCAGCGTTGAAGATCGTGTGACTCAGTACTTC
CSVEDRVTQYF
>once|TRBJ2-1|TRBD2|TRBV6-5
TGTGCCAGCAGTCCAAACTGGGGAGGGGATGAGCAGTTCTTC
CASSPNWGGDEQFF
>NA|TRBJ1-2|NA|TRBV3-1/TRBV3-2
TGTGCCAGCAGCCAAGATCCCGCAGCGGCTGGCTACACCTTC
CASSQDPAAAGYTF
>NA|TRBJ2-3|TRBD2|TRBV6-2/TRBV6-3
TGTGCCAGCAGCTTAGCGGGGACTAGCACAGATACGCAGTATTTT
CASSLAGTSTDTQYF
>once|TRBJ2-7|TRBD2|TRBV27
TGTGCCAGCAGTTTATGGCTTAGCGGGGGCCGCCACTCCTACGAGCAGTACTTC
CASSLWLSGGRHSYEQYF
>once|TRBJ2-2|TRBD2|TRBV5-1
TGCGCCAGCAGCCCCGTTGGGGGGGACCCCGGGGAGCTGTTTTTT
CASSPVGGDPGELFF
>NA|TRBJ1-6|TRBD1|TRBV5-1
TGCGCCAGCAGGGAAACAGGGGGCTCACCCCTCCACTTT
CASRETGGSPLHF
>NA|TRBJ2-7|TRBD1|TRBV10-3
TGTGCCATCAGTGAGCCGGGACAGTCCTACGAGCAGTACTTC
CAISEPGQSYEQYF
>NA|TRBJ2-7|NA|TRBV7-9
TGTGCCAGCAGCGTTCTAGGGAGCTCCTACGAGCAGTACTTC
CASSVLGSSYEQYF
>NA|TRBJ2-7|NA|TRBV7-9
TGTGCCAGCAGCTTAGCGAGGTCAGCAAAGGTATCCGAGCAGTACTTC
CASSLARSAKVSEQYF
>NA|TRBJ1-5|TRBD1|TRBV2
TGTGCCAGCAGTGCGACAGGGGAGTATCAGCCCCAGCATTTT
CASSATGEYQPQHF
>NA|TRBJ2-6|TRBD2|TRBV7-3
TGTGCCAGCAGCCCCCCTGGGGGGGAGAGCTCTGGGGCCAACGTCCTGACTTTC
CASSPPGGESSGANVLTF
>NA|TRBJ2-1|NA|TRBV24-1
TGTGCCACCCAAGACACAGAAGGTGAGCAGTTCTTC
CATQDTEGEQFF
>NA|TRBJ1-5|NA|TRBV4-2
TGTGCCAGCAGCCAAGATCCCAATGGCAATCAGCCCCAGCATTTT
CASSQDPNGNQPQHF
>NA|TRBJ2-1|TRBD2|TRBV30
TGTGCCTGGAGTGTTCCGGCGGGGGGGCCTAAGAATGAGCAGTTCTTC
CAWSVPAGGPKNEQFF
>NA|TRBJ2-5|NA|TRBV9
TGTGCCAGCAGCGTCGGGCAGGGGGAGACCCAGTACTTC
CASSVGQGETQYF
>few|TRBJ2-5|TRBD2|TRBV6-2/TRBV6-3
TGTGCCAGCAGTCGACTAGCGGGGGGGCAAGAGACCCAGTACTTC
CASSRLAGGQETQYF
>NA|TRBJ1-1|NA|TRBV5-1
TGCGCCAGCAGCGGGGGCACAGGGCTGGGTGAAGCTTTCTTT
CASSGGTGLGEAFF
>NA|TRBJ2-1|NA|TRBV7-2
TGTGCCAGCAGCCCCGGACAGCAGAGCTACAATGAGCAGTTCTTC
CASSPGQQSYNEQFF
>NA|TRBJ2-1|TRBD1|TRBV10-3
TGTGCCATCAGTGAGTTGGGACAGATGTCCTACAATGAGCAGTTCTTC
CAISELGQMSYNEQFF
>NA|TRBJ1-1|TRBD1|TRBV6-5
TGTGCCAGCGCGAGGGGGCGTACTGAAGCTTTCTTT
CASARGRTEAFF
>NA|TRBJ2-2|TRBD2|TRBV11-2
TGTGCCAGCAGCTTAGCGGGGGGGACGAACACCGGGGAGCTGTTTTTT
CASSLAGGTNTGELFF
>NA|TRBJ2-1|TRBD2|TRBV10-3
TGTGCCATCAGTGAGTACCCTAGCGGGGGGGCGTTGGATGAGCAGTTCTTC
CAISEYPSGGALDEQFF
>NA|TRBJ1-1|NA|TRBV12-3/TRBV12-4
TGTGCCAGCACCAAACAGGGAACTGAAGCTTTCTTT
CASTKQGTEAFF
>NA|TRBJ2-7|NA|TRBV6-5
TGTGCCAGCAGGACAGCCTTTTACGAGCAGTACTTC
CASRTAFYEQYF
>few|TRBJ2-5|NA|TRBV6-6
TGTGCCAGCAGTTACGGGGACACACAAGAGACCCAGTACTTC
CASSYGDTQETQYF
>NA|TRBJ1-6|NA|TRBV6-6
TGTGCCAGCAGCCCCACCGACAGCTCCTATAATTCACCCCTCCACTTT
CASSPTDSSYNSPLHF